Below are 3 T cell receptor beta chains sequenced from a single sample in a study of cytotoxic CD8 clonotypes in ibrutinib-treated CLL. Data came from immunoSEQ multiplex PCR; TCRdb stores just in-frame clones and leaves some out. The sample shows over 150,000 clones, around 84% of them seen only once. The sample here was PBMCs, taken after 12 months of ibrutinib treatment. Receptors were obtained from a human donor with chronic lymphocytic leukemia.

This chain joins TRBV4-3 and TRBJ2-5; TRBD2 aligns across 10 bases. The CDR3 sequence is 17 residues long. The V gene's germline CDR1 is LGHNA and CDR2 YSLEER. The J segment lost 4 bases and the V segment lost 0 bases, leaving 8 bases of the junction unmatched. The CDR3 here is CASSQDVKRGGRETQYF. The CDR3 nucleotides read TGCGCCAGCAGCCAAGACGTCAAGCGGGGGGGACGAGAGACCCAGTACTTC.

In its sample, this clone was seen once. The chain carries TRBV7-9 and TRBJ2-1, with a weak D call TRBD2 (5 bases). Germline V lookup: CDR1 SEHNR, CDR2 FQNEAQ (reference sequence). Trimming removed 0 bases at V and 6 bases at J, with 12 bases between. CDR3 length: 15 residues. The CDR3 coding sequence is TGTGCCAGCAGCTTAGCGGGAGACATATTCAATGAGCAGTTCTTC. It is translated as CASSLAGDIFNEQFF.

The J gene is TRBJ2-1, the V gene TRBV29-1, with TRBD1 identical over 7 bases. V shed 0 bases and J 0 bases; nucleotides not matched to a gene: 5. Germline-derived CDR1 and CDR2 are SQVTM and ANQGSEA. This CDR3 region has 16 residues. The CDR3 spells CSVEDPRTGSYNEQFF. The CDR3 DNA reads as TGCAGCGTTGAAGATCCCAGGACAGGCTCCTACAATGAGCAGTTCTTC.